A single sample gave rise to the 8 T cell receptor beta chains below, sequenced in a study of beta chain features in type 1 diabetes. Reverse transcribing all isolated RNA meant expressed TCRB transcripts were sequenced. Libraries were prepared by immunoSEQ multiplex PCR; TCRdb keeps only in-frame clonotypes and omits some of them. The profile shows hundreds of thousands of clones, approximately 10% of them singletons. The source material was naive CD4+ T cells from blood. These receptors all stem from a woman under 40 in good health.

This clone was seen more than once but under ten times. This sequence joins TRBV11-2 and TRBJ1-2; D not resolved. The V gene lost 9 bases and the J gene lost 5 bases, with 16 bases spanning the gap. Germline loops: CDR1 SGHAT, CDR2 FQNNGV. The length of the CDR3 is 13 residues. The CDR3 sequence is CASQVTEAYGYTF. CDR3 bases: TGTGCCAGTCAAGTCACGGAGGCGTATGGCTACACCTTC.

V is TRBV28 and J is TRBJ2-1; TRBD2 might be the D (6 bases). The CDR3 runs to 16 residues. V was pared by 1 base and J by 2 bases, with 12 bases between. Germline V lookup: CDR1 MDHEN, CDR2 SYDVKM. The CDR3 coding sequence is TGTGCCAGCAGTTTATCGGTAGCGGTAGCCTACAATGAGCAGTTCTTC. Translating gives CASSLSVAVAYNEQFF.

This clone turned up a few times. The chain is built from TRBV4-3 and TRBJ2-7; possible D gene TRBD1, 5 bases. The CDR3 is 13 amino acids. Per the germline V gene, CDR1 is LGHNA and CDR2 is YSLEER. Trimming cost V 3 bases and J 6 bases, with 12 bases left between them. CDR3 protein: CASSQETGSEQYF. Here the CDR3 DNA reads TGCGCCAGCAGCCAGGAAACAGGTTCCGAGCAGTACTTC.

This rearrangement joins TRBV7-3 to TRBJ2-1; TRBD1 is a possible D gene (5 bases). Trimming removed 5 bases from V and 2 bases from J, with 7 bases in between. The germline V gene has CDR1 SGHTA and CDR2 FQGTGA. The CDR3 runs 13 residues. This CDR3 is CASSRQPYNEQFF. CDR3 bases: TGTGCCAGCAGCCGACAGCCCTACAATGAGCAGTTCTTC.

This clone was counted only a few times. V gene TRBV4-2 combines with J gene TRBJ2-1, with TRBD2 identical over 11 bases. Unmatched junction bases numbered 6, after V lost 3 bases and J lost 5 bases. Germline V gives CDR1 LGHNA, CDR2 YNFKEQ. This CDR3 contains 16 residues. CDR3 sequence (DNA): TGTGCCAGCAGCCAGACGGGACTAGCGGTGGACAATGAGCAGTTCTTC. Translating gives CASSQTGLAVDNEQFF.

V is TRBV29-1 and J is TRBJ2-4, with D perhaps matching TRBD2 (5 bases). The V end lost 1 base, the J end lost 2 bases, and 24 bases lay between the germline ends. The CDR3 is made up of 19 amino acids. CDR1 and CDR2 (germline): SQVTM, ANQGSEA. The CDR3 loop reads CSVEVPFGLADMTKNIQYF. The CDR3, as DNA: TGCAGCGTTGAAGTACCTTTTGGACTCGCGGATATGACCAAAAACATTCAGTACTTC. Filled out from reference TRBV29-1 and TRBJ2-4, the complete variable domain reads SAVISQKPSRDICQRGTSLTIQCQVDSQVTMMFWYRQQPGQSLTLIATANQGSEATYESGFVIDKFPISRPNLTFSTLTVSNMSPEDSSIYLCSVEVPFGLADMTKNIQYFGAGTRLSVL.

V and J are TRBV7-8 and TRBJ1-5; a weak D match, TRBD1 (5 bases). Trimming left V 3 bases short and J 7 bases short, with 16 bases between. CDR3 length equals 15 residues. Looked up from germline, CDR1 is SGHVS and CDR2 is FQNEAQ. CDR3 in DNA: TGTGCCAGCAGCTTTGGTAGGGACTTAGCCCAGCCCCAGCATTTT. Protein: CASSFGRDLAQPQHF.

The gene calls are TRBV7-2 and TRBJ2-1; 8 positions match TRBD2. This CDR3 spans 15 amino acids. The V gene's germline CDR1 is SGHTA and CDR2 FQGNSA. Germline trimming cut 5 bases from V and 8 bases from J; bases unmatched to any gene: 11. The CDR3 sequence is CASSPPGTSWYEQFF. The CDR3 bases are TGTGCCAGCAGCCCCCCCGGGACTAGTTGGTATGAGCAGTTCTTC.